These T cell receptor beta chains were read from a single sample in a study of shared clonotypes between healthy human individuals. The table came from immunoSEQ multiplex PCR; TCRdb's copy has only in-frame clones and leaves some out. The table has 2,500,000 or so clones, around 92% seen once. Specimen: naive CD4+ T cells from PBMCs. These receptors were obtained from a man between 18 and 35 years old in good health. Some clones in this sample may be carry-over from other donors' samples. The CDR3 runs from the conserved cysteine through the conserved F or W. D genes are given only for firm matches. Part of the rows lack a size; the others show once, few, many or a class for expanded clones.

TRBV28,.,.,18,TRBJ2-7,TGTGCCAGCAGTTTTCAGCTTACGCCGGGACTGGGAACCTACGAGCAGTACTTC,CASSFQLTPGLGTYEQYF
TRBV20-1,.,.,11,TRBJ1-2,TGCAGTGCTAGGTACAGACTAGACTACACCTTC,CSARYRLDYTF
TRBV18,TRBD1,.,15,TRBJ1-1,TGTGCCAGCTCACCACAACAGGGGGAGGTACGAGAAGCTTTCTTT,CASSPQQGEVREAFF
TRBV2,.,.,13,TRBJ2-7,TGTGCCAGCAGCCCGGACAGCTCCTACGAGCAGTACTTC,CASSPDSSYEQYF
TRBV5-1,TRBD2,.,17,TRBJ2-5,TGCGCCAGCAGCTTGAGGGGTAGCGGGACGTACCAAGAGACCCAGTACTTC,CASSLRGSGTYQETQYF
TRBV11-2,.,.,13,TRBJ1-2,TGTGCCAGCAGTTCTAACACCCAGTCTGGCTACACCTTC,CASSSNTQSGYTF
TRBV28,.,once,16,TRBJ2-4,TGTGCCAGCACCCCTTTCAAACTAAAGACTGGAGACATTCAGTACTTC,CASTPFKLKTGDIQYF
TRBV28,.,.,14,TRBJ2-5,TGTGCCAGCAGTTTGCCGGGTATGGTGAAGACCCAGTACTTC,CASSLPGMVKTQYF
TRBV5-6,.,.,14,TRBJ2-7,TGTGCCAGCAGCTTGGGCCGGGGCCACTACGAGCAGTACTTC,CASSLGRGHYEQYF
TRBV4-3,.,.,16,TRBJ1-4,TGCGCCAGCAGCCATATCACAGGGAGAACAACCGGAAAACTGTTTTTT,CASSHITGRTTGKLFF
TRBV28,TRBD1,.,16,TRBJ2-5,TGTGCCAGCAGGTCAAAGACAGGGGAGTTGGGGGAGACCCAGTACTTC,CASRSKTGELGETQYF
TRBV7-9,.,.,13,TRBJ1-4,TGTGCCAGCAGTTACACCCAGGGGCAGAAACTGTTTTTT,CASSYTQGQKLFF
TRBV9,.,.,14,TRBJ2-5,TGTGCCAGCAGCGTAGGTACGGGAAAAGAGACCCAGTACTTC,CASSVGTGKETQYF
TRBV19,.,.,16,TRBJ2-7,TGTGCCAGTAGTATACAGGGACCAAGCGGAAACTACGAGCAGTACTTC,CASSIQGPSGNYEQYF
TRBV29-1,TRBD2,.,12,TRBJ2-3,TGCAGCGTTGGACTAGCGACAGATACGCAGTATTTT,CSVGLATDTQYF
TRBV11-3,.,.,15,TRBJ2-1,TGTGCCAGCAGCTTTGGAGCGTACTCCTACAATGAGCAGTTCTTC,CASSFGAYSYNEQFF
TRBV6-5,.,.,15,TRBJ1-5,TGTGCCAGCAGCCCTGACACTTTTAGCAATCAGCCCCAGCATTTT,CASSPDTFSNQPQHF
TRBV7-9,.,few,15,TRBJ1-1,TGTGCCAGCAGTTTGGCGAGGGTCATGAACACTGAAGCTTTCTTT,CASSLARVMNTEAFF
TRBV7-9,.,.,14,TRBJ2-3,TGTGCCAGCTGGCGGGGAGACGGCACAGATACGCAGTATTTT,CASWRGDGTDTQYF